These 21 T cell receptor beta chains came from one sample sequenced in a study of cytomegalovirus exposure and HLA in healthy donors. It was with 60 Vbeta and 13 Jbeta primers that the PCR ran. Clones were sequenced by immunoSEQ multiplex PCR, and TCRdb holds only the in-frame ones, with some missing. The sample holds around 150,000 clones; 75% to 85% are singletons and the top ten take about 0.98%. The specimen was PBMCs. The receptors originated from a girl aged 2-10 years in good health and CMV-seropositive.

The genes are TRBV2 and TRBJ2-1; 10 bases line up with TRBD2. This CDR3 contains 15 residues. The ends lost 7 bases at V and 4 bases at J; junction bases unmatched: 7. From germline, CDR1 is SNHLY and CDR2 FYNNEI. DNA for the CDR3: TGTGCCAGCAAGCAGCGGGAGGGCCCTTACAATGAGCAGTTCTTC. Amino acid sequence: CASKQREGPYNEQFF.

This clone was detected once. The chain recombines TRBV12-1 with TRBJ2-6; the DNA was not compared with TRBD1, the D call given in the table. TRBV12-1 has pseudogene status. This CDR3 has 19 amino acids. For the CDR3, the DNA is TGTGCCAGCAGCTTTGCGCGGGACAGATACCCCTCTGGGGCCAACGTCCTGACTTTC. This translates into CASSFARDRYPSGANVLTF.

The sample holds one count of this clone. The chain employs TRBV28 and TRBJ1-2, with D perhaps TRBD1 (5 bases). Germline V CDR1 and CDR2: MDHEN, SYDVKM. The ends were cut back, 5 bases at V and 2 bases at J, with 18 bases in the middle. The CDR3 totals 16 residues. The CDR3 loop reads CASSPRYKGLNYGYTF. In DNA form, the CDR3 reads TGTGCCAGCAGTCCAAGGTATAAGGGGCTAAACTATGGCTACACCTTC.

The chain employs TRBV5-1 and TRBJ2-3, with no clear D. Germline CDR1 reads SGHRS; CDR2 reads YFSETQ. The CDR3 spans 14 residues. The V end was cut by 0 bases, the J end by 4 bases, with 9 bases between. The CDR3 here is CASSLVAVSDTQYF. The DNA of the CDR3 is TGCGCCAGCAGCTTGGTGGCGGTGTCAGATACGCAGTATTTT.

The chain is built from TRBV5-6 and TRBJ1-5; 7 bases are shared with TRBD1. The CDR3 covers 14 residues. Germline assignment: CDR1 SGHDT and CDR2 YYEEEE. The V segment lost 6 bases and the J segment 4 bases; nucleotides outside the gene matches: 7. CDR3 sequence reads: CASTRQGINQPQHF. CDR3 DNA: TGTGCCAGCACGAGACAGGGTATTAATCAGCCCCAGCATTTT.

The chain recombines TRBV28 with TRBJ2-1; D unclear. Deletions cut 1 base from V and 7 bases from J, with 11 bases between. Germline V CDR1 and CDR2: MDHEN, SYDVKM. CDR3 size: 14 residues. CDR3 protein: CASSLFSVPNEQFF. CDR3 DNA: TGTGCCAGCAGTTTATTCAGCGTGCCAAATGAGCAGTTCTTC.

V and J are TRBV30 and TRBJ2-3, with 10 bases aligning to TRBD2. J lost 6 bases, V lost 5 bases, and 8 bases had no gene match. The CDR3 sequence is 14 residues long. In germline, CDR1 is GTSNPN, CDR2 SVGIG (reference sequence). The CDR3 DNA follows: TGTGCCTGGTCGCTAGCGGGGGCTTGGGATACGCAGTATTTT. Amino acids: CAWSLAGAWDTQYF.

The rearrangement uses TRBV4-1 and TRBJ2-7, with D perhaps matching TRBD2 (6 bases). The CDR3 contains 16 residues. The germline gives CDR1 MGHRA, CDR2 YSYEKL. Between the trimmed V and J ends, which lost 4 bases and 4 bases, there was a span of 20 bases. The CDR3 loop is CASSPAGPRFEYEQYF. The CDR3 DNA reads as TGCGCCAGCAGCCCGGCGGGACCCAGATTCGAGTACGAGCAGTACTTC.

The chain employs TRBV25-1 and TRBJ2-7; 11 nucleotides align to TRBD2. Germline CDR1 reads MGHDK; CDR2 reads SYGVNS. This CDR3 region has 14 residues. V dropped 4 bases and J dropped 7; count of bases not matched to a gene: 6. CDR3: CASSALAGVGEQYF. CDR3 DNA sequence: TGTGCCAGCAGTGCACTAGCGGGAGTAGGAGAGCAGTACTTC.

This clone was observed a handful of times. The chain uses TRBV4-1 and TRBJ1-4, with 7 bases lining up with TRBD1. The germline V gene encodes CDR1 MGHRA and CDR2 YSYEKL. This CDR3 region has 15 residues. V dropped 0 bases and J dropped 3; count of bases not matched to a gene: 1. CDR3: CASSQETGPNEKLFF. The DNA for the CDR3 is TGCGCCAGCAGCCAAGAGACAGGGCCTAATGAAAAACTGTTTTTT.

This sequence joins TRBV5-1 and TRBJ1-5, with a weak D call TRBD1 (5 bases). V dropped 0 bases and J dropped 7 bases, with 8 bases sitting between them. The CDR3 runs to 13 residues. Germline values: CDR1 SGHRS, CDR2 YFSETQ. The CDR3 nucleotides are TGCGCCAGCAGCTTGGGTGGGGCGCAGCCCCAGCATTTT. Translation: CASSLGGAQPQHF.

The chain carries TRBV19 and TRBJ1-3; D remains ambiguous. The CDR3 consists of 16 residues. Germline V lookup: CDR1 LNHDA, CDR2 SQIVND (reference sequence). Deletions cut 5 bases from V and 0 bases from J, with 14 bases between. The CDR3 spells CASSANPPGSGNTIYF. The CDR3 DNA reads TGTGCCAGTAGTGCTAATCCCCCGGGCTCTGGAAACACCATATATTTT. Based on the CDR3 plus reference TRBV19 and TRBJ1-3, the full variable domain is DGGITQSPKYLFRKEGQNVTLSCEQNLNHDAMYWYRQDPGQGLRLIYYSQIVNDFQKGDIAEGYSVSREKKESFPLTVTSAQKNPTAFYLCASSANPPGSGNTIYFGEGSWLTVV.

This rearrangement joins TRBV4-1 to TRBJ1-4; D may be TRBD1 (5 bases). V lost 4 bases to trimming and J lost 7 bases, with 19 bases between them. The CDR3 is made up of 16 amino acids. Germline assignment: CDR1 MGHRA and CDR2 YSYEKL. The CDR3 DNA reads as TGCGCCAGCAGCCCCGAAGGAAGGACATTTCGTGAAAAACTGTTTTTT. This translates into CASSPEGRTFREKLFF.

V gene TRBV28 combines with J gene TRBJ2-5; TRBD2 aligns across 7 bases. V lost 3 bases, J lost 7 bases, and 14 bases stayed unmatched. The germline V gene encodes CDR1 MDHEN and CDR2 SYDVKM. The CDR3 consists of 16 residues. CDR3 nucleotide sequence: TGTGCCAGCAGTTTGCCGACCGGGACTTCGGGAGGGACCCAGTACTTC. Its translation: CASSLPTGTSGGTQYF.

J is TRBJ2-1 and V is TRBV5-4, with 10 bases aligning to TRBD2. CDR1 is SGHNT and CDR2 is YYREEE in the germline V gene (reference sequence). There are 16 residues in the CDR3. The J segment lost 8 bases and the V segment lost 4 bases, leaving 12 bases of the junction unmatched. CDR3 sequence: CASSGSGGGTGDEQFF. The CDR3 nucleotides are TGTGCCAGCAGCGGAAGCGGGGGGGGGACAGGCGATGAGCAGTTCTTC.

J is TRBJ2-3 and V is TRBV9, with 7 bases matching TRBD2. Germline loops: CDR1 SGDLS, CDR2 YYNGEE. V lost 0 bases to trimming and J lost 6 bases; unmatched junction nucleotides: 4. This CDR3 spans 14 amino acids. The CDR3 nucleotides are TGTGCCAGCAGCGTAGTAGCGGGTGGTGATACGCAGTATTTT. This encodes CASSVVAGGDTQYF. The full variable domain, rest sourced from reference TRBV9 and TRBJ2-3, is DSGVTQTPKHLITATGQRVTLRCSPRSGDLSVYWYQQSLDQGLQFLIQYYNGEERAKGNILERFSAQQFPDLHSELNLSSLELGDSALYFCASSVVAGGDTQYFGPGTRLTVL.

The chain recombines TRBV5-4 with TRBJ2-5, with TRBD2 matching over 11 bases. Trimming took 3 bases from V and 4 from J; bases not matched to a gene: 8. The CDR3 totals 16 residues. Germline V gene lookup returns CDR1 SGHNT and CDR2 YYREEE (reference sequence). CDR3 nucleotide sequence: TGTGCCAGCAGCTCGGGGGGGACTAGCGGCGGAGAGACCCAGTACTTC. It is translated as CASSSGGTSGGETQYF. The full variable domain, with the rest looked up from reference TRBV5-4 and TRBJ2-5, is ETGVTQSPTHLIKTRGQQVTLRCSSQSGHNTVSWYQQALGQGPQFIFQYYREEENGRGNFPPRFSGLQFPNYSSELNVNALELDDSALYLCASSSGGTSGGETQYFGPGTRLLVL.

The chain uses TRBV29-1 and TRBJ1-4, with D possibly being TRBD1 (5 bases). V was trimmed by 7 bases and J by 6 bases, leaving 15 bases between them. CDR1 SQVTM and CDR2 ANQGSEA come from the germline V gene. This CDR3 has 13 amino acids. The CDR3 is CSASGGTYEKLFF. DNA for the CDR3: TGCAGCGCCTCGGGAGGGACGTATGAAAAACTGTTTTTT.

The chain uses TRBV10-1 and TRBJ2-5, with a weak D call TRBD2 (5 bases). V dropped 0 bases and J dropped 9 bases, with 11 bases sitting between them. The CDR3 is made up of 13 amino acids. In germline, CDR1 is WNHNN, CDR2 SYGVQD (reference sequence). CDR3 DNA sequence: TGCGCCAGCAGTGAGTCGCCCCCCGGGGCCCAGTACTTC. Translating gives CASSESPPGAQYF.

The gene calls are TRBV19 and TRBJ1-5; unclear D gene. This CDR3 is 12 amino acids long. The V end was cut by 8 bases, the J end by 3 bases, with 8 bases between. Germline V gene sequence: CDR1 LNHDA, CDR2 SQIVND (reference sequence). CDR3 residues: CASENYNQPQHF. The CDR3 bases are TGTGCCAGTGAGAATTACAATCAGCCCCAGCATTTT. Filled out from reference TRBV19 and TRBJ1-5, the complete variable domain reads DGGITQSPKYLFRKEGQNVTLSCEQNLNHDAMYWYRQDPGQGLRLIYYSQIVNDFQKGDIAEGYSVSREKKESFPLTVTSAQKNPTAFYLCASENYNQPQHFGDGTRLSIL.

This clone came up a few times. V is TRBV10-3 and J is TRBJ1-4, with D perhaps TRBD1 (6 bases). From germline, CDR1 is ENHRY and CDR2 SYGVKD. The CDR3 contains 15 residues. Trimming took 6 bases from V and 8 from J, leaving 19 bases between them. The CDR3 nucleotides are TGTGCCATCAGCCAACTGGGACACCAACAAGAAAAACTGTTTTTT. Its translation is CAISQLGHQQEKLFF.